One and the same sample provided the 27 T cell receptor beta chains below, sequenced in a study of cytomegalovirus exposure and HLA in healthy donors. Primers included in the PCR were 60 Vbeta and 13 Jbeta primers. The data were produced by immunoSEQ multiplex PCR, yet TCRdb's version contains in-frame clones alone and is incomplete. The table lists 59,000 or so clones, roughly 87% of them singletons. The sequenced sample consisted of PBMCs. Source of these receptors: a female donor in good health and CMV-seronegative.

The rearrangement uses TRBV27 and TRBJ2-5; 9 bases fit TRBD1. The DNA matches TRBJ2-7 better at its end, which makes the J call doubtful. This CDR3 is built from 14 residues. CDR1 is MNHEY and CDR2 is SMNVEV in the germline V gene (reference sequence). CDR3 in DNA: TGTGCCAGCAGTGACAGGGGGTACTCCTACGAGCAGTACTTC. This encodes CASSDRGYSYEQYF.

The CDR3, as DNA: TGTGCCAGCAGCCCCGAGGGTGAACCTAATGAAAAACTGTTTTTT. It is translated as CASSPEGEPNEKLFF. The genes are TRBV9 and TRBJ1-4, with D unclear. CDR3 size: 15 residues. CDR1 is SGDLS and CDR2 is YYNGEE in the germline V gene. Between the trimmed V and J ends, which lost 4 bases and 3 bases, there was a span of 13 bases. The variable domain in full, with the rest retrieved from reference TRBV9 and TRBJ1-4, is DSGVTQTPKHLITATGQRVTLRCSPRSGDLSVYWYQQSLDQGLQFLIQYYNGEERAKGNILERFSAQQFPDLHSELNLSSLELGDSALYFCASSPEGEPNEKLFFGSGTQLSVL.

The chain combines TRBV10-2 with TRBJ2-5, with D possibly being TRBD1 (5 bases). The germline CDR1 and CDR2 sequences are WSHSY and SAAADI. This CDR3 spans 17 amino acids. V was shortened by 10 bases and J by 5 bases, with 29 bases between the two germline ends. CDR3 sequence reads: CATRVGLQEPGWETQYF. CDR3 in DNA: TGCGCCACCAGGGTTGGGTTACAGGAGCCGGGTTGGGAGACCCAGTACTTC.

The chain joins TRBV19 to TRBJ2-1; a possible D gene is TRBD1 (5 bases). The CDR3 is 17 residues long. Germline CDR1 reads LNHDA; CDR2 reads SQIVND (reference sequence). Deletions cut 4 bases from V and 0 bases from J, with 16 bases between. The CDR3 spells CASSRGQGPSSYNEQFF. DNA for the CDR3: TGTGCCAGTAGTAGAGGCCAGGGTCCCAGCTCCTACAATGAGCAGTTCTTC.

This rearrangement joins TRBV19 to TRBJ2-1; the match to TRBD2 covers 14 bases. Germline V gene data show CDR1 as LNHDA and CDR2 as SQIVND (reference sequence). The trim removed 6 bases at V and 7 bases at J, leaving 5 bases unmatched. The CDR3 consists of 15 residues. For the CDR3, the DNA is TGTGCCAGTAGGACCGGGACTAGCGGGAGAAATGAGCAGTTCTTC. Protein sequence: CASRTGTSGRNEQFF. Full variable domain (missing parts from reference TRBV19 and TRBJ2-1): DGGITQSPKYLFRKEGQNVTLSCEQNLNHDAMYWYRQDPGQGLRLIYYSQIVNDFQKGDIAEGYSVSREKKESFPLTVTSAQKNPTAFYLCASRTGTSGRNEQFFGPGTRLTVL.

The CDR3 nucleotides are TGTGCCAGCAGTCGCTCCGGGATTTGGACCTACGAGCAGTACTTC. Protein product: CASSRSGIWTYEQYF. The chain couples TRBV6-5 to TRBJ2-7; possible D gene TRBD2, 5 bases. CDR3 length equals 15 residues. Per germline, CDR1 MNHEY and CDR2 SVGAGI. V lost 5 bases and J lost 2, with 16 bases in between.

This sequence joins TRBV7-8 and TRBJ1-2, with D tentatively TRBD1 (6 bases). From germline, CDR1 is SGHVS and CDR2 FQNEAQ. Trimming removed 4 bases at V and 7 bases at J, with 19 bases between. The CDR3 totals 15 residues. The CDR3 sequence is CASSSNRVVPAGYTF. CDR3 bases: TGTGCCAGCAGCTCAAACAGGGTCGTACCAGCTGGCTACACCTTC.

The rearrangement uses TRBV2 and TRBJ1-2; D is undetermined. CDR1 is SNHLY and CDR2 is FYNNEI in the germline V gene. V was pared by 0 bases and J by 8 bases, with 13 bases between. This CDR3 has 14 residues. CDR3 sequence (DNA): TGTGCCAGCAGTGAAGCGCAGTCCTCGGGGGGCTACACCTTC. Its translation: CASSEAQSSGGYTF.

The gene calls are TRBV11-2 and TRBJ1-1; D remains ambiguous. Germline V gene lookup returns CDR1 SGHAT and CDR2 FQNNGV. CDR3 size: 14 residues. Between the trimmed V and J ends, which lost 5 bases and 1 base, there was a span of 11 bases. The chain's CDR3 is CASSPPDKNTEAFF. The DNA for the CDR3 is TGTGCCAGCAGCCCTCCCGACAAGAACACTGAAGCTTTCTTT. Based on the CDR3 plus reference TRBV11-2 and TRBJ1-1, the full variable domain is EAGVAQSPRYKIIEKRQSVAFWCNPISGHATLYWYQQILGQGPKLLIQFQNNGVVDDSQLPKDRFSAERLKGVDSTLKIQPAKLEDSAVYLCASSPPDKNTEAFFGQGTRLTVV.

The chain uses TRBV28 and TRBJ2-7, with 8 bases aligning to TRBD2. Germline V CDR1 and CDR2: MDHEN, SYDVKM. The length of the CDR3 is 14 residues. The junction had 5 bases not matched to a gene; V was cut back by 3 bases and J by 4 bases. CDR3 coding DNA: TGTGCCAGCAGTTTCTATAAGCGGGAGTACGAGCAGTACTTC. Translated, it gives CASSFYKREYEQYF.

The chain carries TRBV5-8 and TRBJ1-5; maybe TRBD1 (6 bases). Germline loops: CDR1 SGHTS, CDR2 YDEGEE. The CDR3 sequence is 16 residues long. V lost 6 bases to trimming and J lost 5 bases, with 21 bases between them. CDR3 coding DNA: TGTGCCAGCAACCCTCCCGTTGGGGGCCCTTATCAGCCCCAGCATTTT. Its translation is CASNPPVGGPYQPQHF.

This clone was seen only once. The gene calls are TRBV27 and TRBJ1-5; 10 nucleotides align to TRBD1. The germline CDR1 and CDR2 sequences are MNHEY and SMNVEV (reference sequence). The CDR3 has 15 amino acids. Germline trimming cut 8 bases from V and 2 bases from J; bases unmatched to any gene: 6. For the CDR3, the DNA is TGTGCCAGCGCCACCGGGACAGGGGGCAATCAGCCCCAGCATTTT. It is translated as CASATGTGGNQPQHF.

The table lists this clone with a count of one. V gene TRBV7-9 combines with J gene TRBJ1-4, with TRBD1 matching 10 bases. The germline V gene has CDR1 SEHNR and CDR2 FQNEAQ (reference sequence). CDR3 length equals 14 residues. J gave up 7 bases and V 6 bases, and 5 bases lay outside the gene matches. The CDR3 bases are TGTGCCAGCAGTAGGGACAGGGGTCCTGAAAAACTGTTTTTT. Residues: CASSRDRGPEKLFF.

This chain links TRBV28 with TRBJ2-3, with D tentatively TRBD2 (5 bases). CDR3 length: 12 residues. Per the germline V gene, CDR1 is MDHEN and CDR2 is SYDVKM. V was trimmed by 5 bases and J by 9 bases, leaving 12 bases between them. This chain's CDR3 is CASSPPPGTQYF. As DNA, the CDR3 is TGTGCCAGCAGTCCGCCTCCGGGGACGCAGTATTTT.

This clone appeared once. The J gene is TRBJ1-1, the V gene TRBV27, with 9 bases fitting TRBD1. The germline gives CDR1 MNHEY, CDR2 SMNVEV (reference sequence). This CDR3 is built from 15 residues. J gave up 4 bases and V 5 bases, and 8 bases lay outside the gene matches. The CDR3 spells CASSQETGGRTEAFF. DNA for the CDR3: TGTGCCAGCAGTCAAGAAACAGGGGGCCGCACTGAAGCTTTCTTT.

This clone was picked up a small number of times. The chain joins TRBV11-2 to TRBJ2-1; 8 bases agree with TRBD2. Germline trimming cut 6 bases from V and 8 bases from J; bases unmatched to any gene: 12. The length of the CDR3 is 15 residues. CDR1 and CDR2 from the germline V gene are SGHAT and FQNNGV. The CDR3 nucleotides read TGTGCCAGCAGGACCGGCCTAGCGGGCGCGGATGAGCAGTTCTTC. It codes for CASRTGLAGADEQFF.

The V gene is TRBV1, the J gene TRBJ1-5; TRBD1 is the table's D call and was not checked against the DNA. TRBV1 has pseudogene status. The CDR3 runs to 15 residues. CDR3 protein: CTSSQNRQGNQPQHF. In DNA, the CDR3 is TGCACCAGCAGCCAAAACCGACAGGGGAATCAGCCCCAGCATTTT.

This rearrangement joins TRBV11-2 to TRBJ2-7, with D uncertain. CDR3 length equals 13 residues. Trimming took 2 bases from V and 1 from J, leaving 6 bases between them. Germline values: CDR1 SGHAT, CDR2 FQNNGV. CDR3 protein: CASSLPASYEQYF. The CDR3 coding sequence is TGTGCCAGCAGCTTACCAGCGTCCTACGAGCAGTACTTC. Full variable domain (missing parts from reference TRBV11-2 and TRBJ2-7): EAGVAQSPRYKIIEKRQSVAFWCNPISGHATLYWYQQILGQGPKLLIQFQNNGVVDDSQLPKDRFSAERLKGVDSTLKIQPAKLEDSAVYLCASSLPASYEQYFGPGTRLTVT.

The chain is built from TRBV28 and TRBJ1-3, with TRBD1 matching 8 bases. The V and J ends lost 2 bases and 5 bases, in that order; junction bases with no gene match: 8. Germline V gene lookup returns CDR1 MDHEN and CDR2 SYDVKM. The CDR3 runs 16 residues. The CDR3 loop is CASSLPPGQGRNTIYF. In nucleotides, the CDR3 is TGTGCCAGCAGTTTACCGCCCGGACAGGGAAGAAACACCATATATTTT.

The CDR3 bases are TGTGCCGGCTACAGGGCCGGGGAGCTGTTTTTT. Encoded protein: CAGYRAGELFF. V and J are TRBV7-9 and TRBJ2-2, with D possibly matching TRBD1 (6 bases). The germline CDR1 and CDR2 sequences are SEHNR and FQNEAQ (reference sequence). CDR3 size: 11 residues. Trimming removed 11 bases at V and 6 bases at J, with 10 bases between.

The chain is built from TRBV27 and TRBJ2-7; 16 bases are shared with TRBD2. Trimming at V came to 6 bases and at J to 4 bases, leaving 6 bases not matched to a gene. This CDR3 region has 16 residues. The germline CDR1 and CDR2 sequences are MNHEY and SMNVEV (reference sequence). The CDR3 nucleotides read TGTGCCAGCAGACCGGGACTAGCGGGAGGGTCGTACGAGCAGTACTTC. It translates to CASRPGLAGGSYEQYF.

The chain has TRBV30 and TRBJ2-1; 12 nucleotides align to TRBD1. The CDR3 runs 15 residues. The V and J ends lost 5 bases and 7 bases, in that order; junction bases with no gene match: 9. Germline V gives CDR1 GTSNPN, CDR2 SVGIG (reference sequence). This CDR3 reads CAWGTGGVLKNEQFF. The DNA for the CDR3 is TGTGCCTGGGGGACAGGGGGCGTCTTAAAGAATGAGCAGTTCTTC.

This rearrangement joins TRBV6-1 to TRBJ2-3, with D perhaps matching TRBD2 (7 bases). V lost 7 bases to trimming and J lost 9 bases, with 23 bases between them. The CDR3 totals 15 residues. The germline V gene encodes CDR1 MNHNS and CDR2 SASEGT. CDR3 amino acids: CASTFGAGAPLTQYF. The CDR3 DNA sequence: TGTGCCAGCACGTTCGGGGCGGGGGCCCCCTTGACGCAGTATTTT.

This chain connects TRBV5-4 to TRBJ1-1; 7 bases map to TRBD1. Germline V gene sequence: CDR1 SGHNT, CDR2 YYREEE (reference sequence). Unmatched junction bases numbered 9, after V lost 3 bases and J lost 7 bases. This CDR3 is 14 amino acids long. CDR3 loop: CASSSDRPRGEAFF. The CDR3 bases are TGTGCCAGCAGCTCGGACAGGCCGCGTGGTGAAGCTTTCTTT. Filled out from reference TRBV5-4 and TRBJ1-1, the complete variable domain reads ETGVTQSPTHLIKTRGQQVTLRCSSQSGHNTVSWYQQALGQGPQFIFQYYREEENGRGNFPPRFSGLQFPNYSSELNVNALELDDSALYLCASSSDRPRGEAFFGQGTRLTVV.

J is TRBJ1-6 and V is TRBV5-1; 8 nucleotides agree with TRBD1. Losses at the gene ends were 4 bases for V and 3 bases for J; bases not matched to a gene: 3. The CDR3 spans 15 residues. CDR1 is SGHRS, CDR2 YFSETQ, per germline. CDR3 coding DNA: TGCGCCAGCAGCGCCGACAGGGGCTATAATTCACCCCTCCACTTT. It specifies CASSADRGYNSPLHF.

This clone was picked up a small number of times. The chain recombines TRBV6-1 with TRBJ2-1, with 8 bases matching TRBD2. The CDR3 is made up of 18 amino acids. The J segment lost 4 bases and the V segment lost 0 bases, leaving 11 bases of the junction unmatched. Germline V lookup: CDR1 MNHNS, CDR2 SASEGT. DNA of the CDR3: TGTGCCAGCAGTGAAGCTGCAAGGACTAGCCGTATTTACAATGAGCAGTTCTTC. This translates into CASSEAARTSRIYNEQFF.

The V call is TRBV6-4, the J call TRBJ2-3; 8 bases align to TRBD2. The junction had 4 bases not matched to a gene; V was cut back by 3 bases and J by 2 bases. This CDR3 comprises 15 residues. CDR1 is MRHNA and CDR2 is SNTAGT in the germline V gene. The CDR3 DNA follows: TGTGCCAGCAGTGATACTAGCGGTAACACAGATACGCAGTATTTT. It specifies CASSDTSGNTDTQYF.